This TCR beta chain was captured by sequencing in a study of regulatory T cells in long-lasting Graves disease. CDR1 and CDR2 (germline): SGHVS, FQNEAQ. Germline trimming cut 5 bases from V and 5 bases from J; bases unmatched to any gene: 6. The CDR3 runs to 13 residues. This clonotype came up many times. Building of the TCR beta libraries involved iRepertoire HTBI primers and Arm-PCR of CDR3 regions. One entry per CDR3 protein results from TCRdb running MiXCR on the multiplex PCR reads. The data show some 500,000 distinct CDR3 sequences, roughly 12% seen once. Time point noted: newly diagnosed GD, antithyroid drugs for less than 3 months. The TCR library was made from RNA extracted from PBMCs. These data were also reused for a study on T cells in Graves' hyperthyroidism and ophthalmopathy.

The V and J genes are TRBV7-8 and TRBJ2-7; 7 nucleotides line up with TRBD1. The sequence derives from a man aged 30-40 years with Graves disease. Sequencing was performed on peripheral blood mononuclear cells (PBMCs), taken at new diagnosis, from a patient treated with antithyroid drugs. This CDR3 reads CASSDRVRDEQYF. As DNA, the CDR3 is TGTGCCAGCAGCGACAGGGTGAGGGACGAGCAGTACTTC.